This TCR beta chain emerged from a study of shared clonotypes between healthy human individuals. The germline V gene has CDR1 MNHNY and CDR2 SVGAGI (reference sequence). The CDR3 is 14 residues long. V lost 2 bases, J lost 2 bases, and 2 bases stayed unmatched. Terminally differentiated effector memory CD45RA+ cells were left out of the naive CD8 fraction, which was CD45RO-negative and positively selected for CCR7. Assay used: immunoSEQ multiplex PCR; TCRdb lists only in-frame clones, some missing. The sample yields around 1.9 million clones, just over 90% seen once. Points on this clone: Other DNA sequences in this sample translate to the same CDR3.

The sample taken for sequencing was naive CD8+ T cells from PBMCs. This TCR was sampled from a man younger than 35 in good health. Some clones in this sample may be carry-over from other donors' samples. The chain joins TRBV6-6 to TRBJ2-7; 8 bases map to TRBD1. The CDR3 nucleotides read TGTGCCAGCAGTTACGCGGGACAGGCCTACGAGCAGTACTTC. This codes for CASSYAGQAYEQYF.